This TCR beta chain comes out of a study of cytomegalovirus exposure and HLA in healthy donors (dated by TCRdb to between 2016 and 2019). Study-wide context: According to a later analysis, the approximately 120 validation repertoires were produced on the same platform as the 680 or so repertoires of the first cohort. High-throughput TCR immunosequencing, statistical association of individual TCRs with disease status, and machine learning were combined to predict cytomegalovirus infection status. A separate validation cohort of approximately 130 different subjects was used in addition to the approximately 700-subject first cohort. The study was designed to test whether signatures of past pathogen exposure could be identified by cataloging public T cell receptors. Broader findings and caveats from the paper: A total of 150 or so TCR beta chains were listed by the study as associated with cytomegalovirus. A later analysis lacked HLA typing for the validation cohort, so it scored co-occurrence in that cohort across all 120 or so repertoires. The classifier was reported to diagnose cytomegalovirus status with high specificity and sensitivity in both the original and validation cohorts. Most TCR sequences were seen in very few donors, while some public TCRs were found in many individuals. In vitro tests confirmed that three of the cytomegalovirus-associated TCR beta chains recognize cytomegalovirus antigens. The authors suggested that the approach could potentially be generalized to other disease states and immunological phenotypes. Subsequent analysis determined that TCRs grouped into clusters in the first cohort also showed a tendency toward co-occurrence across the 130 or so validation repertoires, and roughly 95% of cluster scores exceeded 0.

V is cut by 9 bases and J by 5 bases, and the space between the germline ends is 17 bases. Including the terminal cysteine and phenylalanine, the CDR3 comprises 13 residues. Kept here is only the CDR3 DNA, which spans 39 bases and is read in frame from base 1. CDR1 and CDR2 are read off the germline V gene as MNHNS and SASEGT. Libraries were made using the immunoSEQ multiplex PCR assay. Per the source publication's procedure: A statistical classification framework was developed to diagnose cytomegalovirus status using the catalog of TCR beta chain sequences. Imported from immuneACCESS, the table was reduced by TCRdb to in-frame sequences with V and J called. These copies leave out some clones; in studies compared against another copy, an unresolved V gene accounts for under half, and the cause of the remainder is not known. D and trimming come from the DNA, and the V and J calls and clone size come from that table. Across this sample there are over 100,000 clones, with roughly 90% seen only once. Jointly, the top ten make up about 6% of the sample.

The donors were included in the validation cohort of around 120 subjects, a group kept apart from the approximately 700-subject first cohort. To note about this clone: Its antigen specificity is not known. The input lacks base qualities; no much larger clone sits a single base away.

The chain is assembled from TRBV6-1 and TRBJ2-7; TRBD1 might be the D gene, on 6 matching bases. The sequencing input was PBMCs. This TCR derives from a woman aged 18-29 years in good health and CMV-seropositive. The DNA reads as follows: TGTGCCAGTAAAACAGGGATAGTCAACGAGCAGTACTTC. The translation is CASKTGIVNEQYF.